This T cell receptor beta chain appears in the sequencing data of a study of T cell changes during pregnancy in multiple sclerosis. Some clones are missing from TCRdb's copy, which holds only in-frame ones; the method was immunoSEQ multiplex PCR. The sample shows 43,000 or so clones, about 90% of them seen only once. This clone occurred a few times. CDR1 is SGDLS, CDR2 YYNGEE, per germline. V lost 3 bases to trimming and J lost 4 bases; unmatched junction nucleotides: 3. The CDR3 loop spans 15 amino acids. This sequence joins TRBV9 and TRBJ2-2; 10 bases fit TRBD1. Sequenced material: peripheral blood, taken in the first trimester of pregnancy. This clonotype originated in a female donor with multiple sclerosis, enrolled in a pregnancy study. The CDR3 sequence is CASSARTGGTGELFF. Here the CDR3 DNA reads TGTGCCAGCAGCGCTCGGACAGGGGGCACCGGGGAGCTGTTTTTT. Together with reference TRBV9 and TRBJ2-2, the CDR3 gives the full variable domain: DSGVTQTPKHLITATGQRVTLRCSPRSGDLSVYWYQQSLDQGLQFLIQYYNGEERAKGNILERFSAQQFPDLHSELNLSSLELGDSALYFCASSARTGGTGELFFGEGSRLTVL.